This T cell receptor (beta chain) stems from a study of T cell repertoires in cytomegalovirus infection. Overall study context: CMV infection plus the matching HLA type was flagged by public TCR beta signatures.

The CDR3 covers 12 residues. From germline, CDR1 is LNHDA and CDR2 SQIVND (reference sequence). V gave up 11 bases and J gave up 0 bases, with 5 bases separating them. This clonotype was counted only a few times. The target antigen is unknown. One entry per CDR3 protein results from TCRdb running MiXCR on the reads. The sample comprises some 680,000 distinct CDR3 sequences, 35% of which are singletons, and 2.8% rests with the top ten. Study conclusions and caveats: In two of eight donors, the top clonotype was HLA-C-restricted CMV-specific. Cumulative frequency (of public TCR beta family members) identified carriers of CMV plus the relevant HLA.

This sequence was found in a human donor in good health (CMV status not recorded). Some clones in this sample may be carry-over from other donors' samples. Source material: PBMCs. The chain joins TRBV19 to TRBJ2-6; D remains unclear. The CDR3 coding sequence is TGTGCCGCCGTCTCTGGGGCCAACGTCCTGACTTTC. It specifies CAAVSGANVLTF.